This T cell receptor beta chain was recovered during a study of CD8+CD57+ T cells in acquired aplastic anemia. Study information: The DNA of sorted CD4+ and CD8+ cells averaged roughly 3.2 ug. CD4+ cell libraries from healthy donors averaged around 11 million reads.

This clonotype was counted many times. Its matching antigen is unknown. This CDR3 has 14 residues. Trimming cost V 7 bases and J 1 base; bases outside gene matches: 4. Germline values: CDR1 MNHEY, CDR2 SVGAGI. Findings of the study overall: Patients and controls shared twenty-nine CD8+ CDR3 sequences.

Profiles of TCR beta VDJ and CDR3 were generated from a genomic DNA template. TCRdb redid the calling of the reads with MiXCR, one entry per CDR3 protein. The sample includes some 120,000 distinct CDR3 sequences, around 46% of them seen just once. The sample consisted of sorted CD4+, CD8+, or CD8+CD57+ T cells (not recorded which) from PBMCs. The chain links TRBV6-5 to TRBJ1-1, with 9 bases that match TRBD1. This clonotype was obtained from a human donor in good health, serving as a control. CDR3 amino acids: CASTGTGSNTEAFF. CDR3 nucleotides: TGTGCCAGCACCGGGACAGGGTCGAACACTGAAGCTTTCTTT.